This T cell receptor (beta chain) derives from a study of cytotoxic CD8 clonotypes in ibrutinib-treated CLL. Study as a whole: Results showed about 24 partial and 2 complete responses; following median about 68 months, 14 remained remitted, approximately twelve advanced. Averaging across samples gave about 230,000 productive templates and about 94,000 productive rearrangements.

Study conclusions and caveats: Clonality rose at ibrutinib response, held steady in sustained remission, and fell toward baseline at progression. Baseline clonality, higher than in age-matched healthy donors, tracked circulating CD8+ T-cell counts.

The protocol was immunoSEQ multiplex PCR, while the TCRdb copy is restricted to in-frame clones and leaves out a portion. In the table there are 270,000 or so clones, approximately 76% of which are singletons. V trimming: 4 bases; J trimming: 7 bases; junction bases outside the gene matches: 9. CDR1 is MGHRA, CDR2 YSYEKL, per germline. This CDR3 has 16 residues. The table lists this clone with a count of one. Its antigen remains unidentified. This chain uses TRBV4-1 with TRBJ1-5; 11 positions match TRBD1. This specimen was PBMCs, taken at disease progression, from a patient treated with ibrutinib. The receptor comes from a human donor with chronic lymphocytic leukemia. The CDR3 loop is CASSPGGTGGRQPQHF. For the CDR3, the DNA is TGCGCCAGCAGCCCAGGCGGGACAGGGGGACGACAGCCCCAGCATTTT.